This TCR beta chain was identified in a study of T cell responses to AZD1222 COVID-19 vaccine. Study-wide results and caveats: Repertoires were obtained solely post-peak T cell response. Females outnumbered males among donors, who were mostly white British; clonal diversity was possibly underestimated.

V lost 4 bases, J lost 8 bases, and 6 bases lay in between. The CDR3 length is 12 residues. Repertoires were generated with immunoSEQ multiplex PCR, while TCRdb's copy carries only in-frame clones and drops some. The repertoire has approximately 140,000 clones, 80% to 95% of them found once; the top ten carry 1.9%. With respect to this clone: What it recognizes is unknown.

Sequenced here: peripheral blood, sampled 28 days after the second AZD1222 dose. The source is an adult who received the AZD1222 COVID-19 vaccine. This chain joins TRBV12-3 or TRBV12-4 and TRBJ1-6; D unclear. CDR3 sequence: CASSSPYSPLHF. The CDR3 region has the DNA TGTGCCAGCAGTTCCCCCTATTCACCCCTCCACTTT.